This T cell receptor (beta chain) appears in the sequencing data of a study of blood T cell repertoires in COVID-19. Study as a whole: The origin of the acute and convalescent COVID-19 samples was the United States, Italy and Spain. T cells, B-cell-depleted T cells, or PBMCs supplied cDNA or gDNA.

Authors' analysis steps: Amplification of reference gene primers was used by the study to estimate nucleated cell counts. Data came from immunoSEQ multiplex PCR; TCRdb stores just in-frame clones and leaves some out. The D gene and trimming were derived from the DNA, and the V and J assignments and clone size from that table. The sample records approximately 76,000 clones, approximately 80% being singletons. The material sequenced was peripheral blood. The receptor was isolated from a woman aged 55-70 years with acute or convalescent COVID-19.

DNA for the CDR3: TGTGCCAGCAGCCAGCCAGGGAATGGCTACACCTTC. Its protein product is CASSQPGNGYTF. The chain uses TRBV3-1 (or the pseudogene TRBV3-2) and TRBJ1-2, with D tentatively TRBD1 (5 bases). CDR3 size: 12 residues. Germline V gene data show CDR1 as LGHDT and CDR2 as YNNKEL (reference sequence). The ends were cut back, 3 bases at V and 6 bases at J, with 8 bases in the middle.